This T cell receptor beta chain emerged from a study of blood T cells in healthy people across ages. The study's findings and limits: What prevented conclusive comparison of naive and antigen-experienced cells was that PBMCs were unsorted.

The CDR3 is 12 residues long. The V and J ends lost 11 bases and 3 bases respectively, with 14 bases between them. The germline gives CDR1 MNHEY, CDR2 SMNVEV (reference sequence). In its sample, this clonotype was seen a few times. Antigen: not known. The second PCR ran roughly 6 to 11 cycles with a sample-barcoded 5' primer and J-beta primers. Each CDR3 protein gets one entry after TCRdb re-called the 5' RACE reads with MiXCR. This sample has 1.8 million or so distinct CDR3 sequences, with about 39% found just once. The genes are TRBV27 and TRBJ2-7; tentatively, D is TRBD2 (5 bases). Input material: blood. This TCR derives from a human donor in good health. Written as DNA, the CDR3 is TGTGCCGTCCCAGTGAGGGACTACGAGCAGTACTTC. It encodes CAVPVRDYEQYF.